This is a list of T cell receptor beta chains from one sample in a study of human T cells and chemical hapten exposure. TCRdb independently ran MiXCR on the RACE reads; one entry per CDR3 protein. Among 350,000 or so distinct CDR3 sequences listed, approximately 6.9% were seen once. The sample consisted of whole blood, taken in connection with sensitization to the hapten diphenylcyclopropenone (DPC). Source of these receptors: a woman between 18 and 30 years old with alopecia areata. Some clones in this sample may be carry-over from other donors' samples. The conserved cysteine and the conserved F or W are not part of the CDR3 here.

CDR3 length: 11; V gene: TRBV6-5; J gene: TRBJ1-6; CDR3 protein: ATRRGIRAPLH
CDR3 length: 15; V gene: TRBV4-2; J gene: TRBJ2-2; CDR3 protein: ASSPHRPGIRAGELF
CDR3 length: 11; V gene: TRBV7-8; J gene: TRBJ2-3; CDR3 protein: ASSRGAADTQY
CDR3 length: 11; V gene: TRBV12-3/TRBV12-4; J gene: TRBJ1-2; CDR3 protein: ASTRQGVDGYT
CDR3 length: 14; V gene: TRBV5-6; J gene: TRBJ1-3; CDR3 protein: ASSLDVTYSGNTIY
CDR3 length: 12; V gene: TRBV7-2; J gene: TRBJ1-2; CDR3 protein: ASSLIPVRVEEA
CDR3 length: 12; V gene: TRBV7-2; J gene: TRBJ2-6; CDR3 protein: ASSVRLATHVLT
CDR3 length: 12; V gene: TRBV5-4; J gene: TRBJ2-7; CDR3 protein: ASSLLSGADEQY
CDR3 length: 15; V gene: TRBV2; J gene: TRBJ2-1; CDR3 protein: ASSEWGYSDSYNEQF
CDR3 length: 11; V gene: TRBV24-1; J gene: TRBJ2-3; CDR3 protein: ATRSQSTDTQY
CDR3 length: 11; V gene: TRBV21-1; J gene: TRBJ2-5; CDR3 protein: ASKGTLKETQY
CDR3 length: 13; V gene: TRBV2; J gene: TRBJ2-3; CDR3 protein: ASNPLAGVTDTQY
CDR3 length: 14; V gene: TRBV7-8; J gene: TRBJ1-6; CDR3 protein: ASSLEGRGYNSPLH
CDR3 length: 16; V gene: TRBV20-1; J gene: TRBJ2-4; CDR3 protein: SARENEGTSGSKNIQY
CDR3 length: 14; V gene: TRBV4-1; J gene: TRBJ2-1; CDR3 protein: ASSQVGLAGGHEQF
CDR3 length: 13; V gene: TRBV20-1; J gene: TRBJ2-1; CDR3 protein: SAREGGGDYNEQF
CDR3 length: 14; V gene: TRBV14; J gene: TRBJ1-4; CDR3 protein: ASSQVGGSTNEKLF
CDR3 length: 15; V gene: TRBV7-8; J gene: TRBJ2-1; CDR3 protein: ASSSVTGTSGYNEQF
CDR3 length: 12; V gene: TRBV4-3; J gene: TRBJ1-2; CDR3 protein: ASSRVDREEGYT
CDR3 length: 12; V gene: TRBV5-6; J gene: TRBJ1-1; CDR3 protein: ASSRALMNTEAF
CDR3 length: 13; V gene: TRBV12-3/TRBV12-4; J gene: TRBJ2-2; CDR3 protein: ASSLVQGAVGEPF
CDR3 length: 11; V gene: TRBV6-5; J gene: TRBJ1-6; CDR3 protein: ASAGTVGSPLH
CDR3 length: 13; V gene: TRBV5-5; J gene: TRBJ1-4; CDR3 protein: ASTTDGSRWEKLF
CDR3 length: 10; V gene: TRBV19; J gene: TRBJ1-2; CDR3 protein: ASSDLLYGYT
CDR3 length: 15; V gene: TRBV4-2; J gene: TRBJ1-2; CDR3 protein: ASSHDGQGRANYGYT
CDR3 length: 17; V gene: TRBV4-2; J gene: TRBJ1-4; CDR3 protein: ASSQEPVRASAWHEKLF
CDR3 length: 13; V gene: TRBV5-4; J gene: TRBJ2-3; CDR3 protein: ASSPDGGGTDTQY
CDR3 length: 15; V gene: TRBV6-5; J gene: TRBJ1-5; CDR3 protein: ASSYSMSRDRVQPQH
CDR3 length: 11; V gene: TRBV20-1; J gene: TRBJ1-5; CDR3 protein: SARDRLGQPQH
CDR3 length: 10; V gene: TRBV27; J gene: TRBJ2-3; CDR3 protein: ASGIFLDTQY
CDR3 length: 15; V gene: TRBV12-3/TRBV12-4; J gene: TRBJ1-1; CDR3 protein: ASSRQTGVGSTTEAF
CDR3 length: 11; V gene: TRBV7-2; J gene: TRBJ2-3; CDR3 protein: ASSFWGSDTQY
CDR3 length: 10; V gene: TRBV20-1; J gene: TRBJ1-1; CDR3 protein: SARDLGAEAF
CDR3 length: 12; V gene: TRBV5-5; J gene: TRBJ2-2; CDR3 protein: ASSLNPNPGELF
CDR3 length: 13; V gene: TRBV7-2; J gene: TRBJ1-5; CDR3 protein: ASSFQGAGNQPQH